This is a list of T cell receptor beta chains from one sample in a study of cytomegalovirus exposure and HLA in healthy donors. Data came from immunoSEQ multiplex PCR; TCRdb stores just in-frame clones and leaves some out. The sample has approximately 150,000 clones; around a tenth are singletons. Sequenced sample: PBMCs. The origin of the receptors is a male donor in good health and CMV-seronegative. Each CDR3 is given with its conserved first and last residue. The D gene is left open where the match is weak. Size is stated for part of the rows, as once, few or many counts, or as a class when the clone is expanded.

V gene	D gene	clone size	J gene	CDR3 DNA	CDR3 protein
TRBV7-3	.	few	TRBJ1-1	TGTGCCAGCAGCTTAATTGGGGGGGCCACTGAAGCTTTCTTT	CASSLIGGATEAFF
TRBV28	.	.	TRBJ2-7	TGTGCCAGCAGTTTATCCGACTCCGGCTCCGAGCAGTACTTC	CASSLSDSGSEQYF
TRBV27	TRBD1	.	TRBJ2-7	TGTGCCAGCAGTTCAGGGACAGGGCACTACGAGCAGTACTTC	CASSSGTGHYEQYF
TRBV27	.	few	TRBJ1-6	TGTGCCAGCGGCCCAGGGGATAATTCACCCCTCCACTTT	CASGPGDNSPLHF
TRBV15	.	few	TRBJ1-5	TGTGCCACCAGCAGGCGGTTCGATAGCAATCAGCCCCAGCATTTT	CATSRRFDSNQPQHF
TRBV7-9	TRBD2	few	TRBJ2-1	TGTGCCAGCAGCCCCCCGACTAGCGGGGGTCTTAATGAGCAGTTCTTC	CASSPPTSGGLNEQFF
TRBV6-1	.	.	TRBJ1-5	TGTGCCAGCAGGGGCGGGTTCGGAAGCAATCAGCCCCAGCATTTT	CASRGGFGSNQPQHF
TRBV28	TRBD1	few	TRBJ2-7	TGTGCCAGCAGTTCCTTGACAGGGAGCTCCTACGAGCAGTACTTC	CASSSLTGSSYEQYF
TRBV7-9	.	.	TRBJ2-7	TGTGCCAGCAGCTTACCAGGCTCCTACGAGCAGTACTTC	CASSLPGSYEQYF
TRBV10-3	TRBD2	.	TRBJ2-7	TGTGCCATCAGTGAGTCGGGTTGGGGAGGGTTTTACTTC	CAISESGWGGFYF
TRBV19	.	few	TRBJ2-7	TGTGCCAGTAGTGCTTACTTCGGGACAACCTACGAGCAGTACTTC	CASSAYFGTTYEQYF
TRBV19	TRBD1	.	TRBJ2-3	TGTGCCAGCTCCACAGGGGTCCCGCGTGCTAGCACAGATACGCAGTATTTT	CASSTGVPRASTDTQYF
TRBV4-3	TRBD2	few	TRBJ2-3	TGCGCCAGCAGCCAAGATAGCGGGAGGCCGGGAGATACGCAGTATTTT	CASSQDSGRPGDTQYF
TRBV6-6	.	.	TRBJ1-2	TGTGCCAGCAGTTTAGAGGGGGGGAACTATGGCTACACCTTC	CASSLEGGNYGYTF
TRBV7-9	.	.	TRBJ1-4	TGTGCCAGCTCCTTTGACGGGGGTAATCATGAAAAACTGTTTTTT	CASSFDGGNHEKLFF
TRBV28	.	few	TRBJ2-7	TGTGCCAGCACTCTTCGGCGGGGCGGGGCCCCCTACGAGCAGTACTTC	CASTLRRGGAPYEQYF
TRBV27	TRBD1	.	TRBJ1-1	TGTGCCAGCAGTCCCTGGACAGGGAAGGCCACTGAAGCTTTCTTT	CASSPWTGKATEAFF
TRBV28	TRBD2	few	TRBJ2-3	TGTGCCAGCAGTTTATCAAGACTAGCGGGGACAGATACGCAGTATTTT	CASSLSRLAGTDTQYF
TRBV7-2	.	.	TRBJ2-4	TGTGCCAGCAGCCTAGGCGGCAGTCAACTAGCCAAAAACATTCAGTACTTC	CASSLGGSQLAKNIQYF
TRBV18	.	.	TRBJ2-2	TGTGCCAGCTCACGAGAGCTGAACACCGGGGAGCTGTTTTTT	CASSRELNTGELFF
TRBV5-1	TRBD2	.	TRBJ2-3	TGCGCCAGCAGCCTCGGACTAGCCGGCACAGATACGCAGTATTTT	CASSLGLAGTDTQYF
TRBV2	.	few	TRBJ2-5	TGTGCCAGCAGTGAACGGGAGTATGAAGAGACCCAGTACTTC	CASSEREYEETQYF
TRBV29-1	TRBD2	.	TRBJ2-1	TGCAGCGTTGAAGGAAGCAGCGAGGGCGGGGGGGGTGAGCAGTTCTTC	CSVEGSSEGGGGEQFF
TRBV28	TRBD1	.	TRBJ2-5	TGTGCCAGCAGTCCTCGGACAGGGCGTGGAGAGACCCAGTACTTC	CASSPRTGRGETQYF
TRBV27	TRBD2	.	TRBJ2-1	TGTGCCAGCAGCCTAACGATAGCGGGAGTAGATGAGCAGTTCTTC	CASSLTIAGVDEQFF
TRBV30	.	.	TRBJ1-1	TGTGCCTGGAGTCAAAGTCAGGGAGAAGCTTTCTTT	CAWSQSQGEAFF
TRBV10-1	.	.	TRBJ2-7	TGCGCCAGCAGTGACCGGGGGAATCCTTACGAGCAGTACTTC	CASSDRGNPYEQYF
TRBV7-9	TRBD1	.	TRBJ2-1	TGTGCCAGCAGCAACGGACAGGGTTACTACAATGAGCAGTTCTTC	CASSNGQGYYNEQFF
TRBV7-2	TRBD2	.	TRBJ2-3	TGTGCCAGCAGCTTAAGCGGGGGGACAGATACGCAGTATTTT	CASSLSGGTDTQYF
TRBV28	TRBD1	few	TRBJ1-3	TGTGCCAGCAATCGCCCCTCGGGACAGGCCTCTTCTGGAAACACCATATATTTT	CASNRPSGQASSGNTIYF
TRBV6-6	.	few	TRBJ1-5	TGTGCCACTTCAGGCCAGCCCCAGCATTTT	CATSGQPQHF
TRBV7-2	.	few	TRBJ1-4	TGTGCCAGTCATCCTCGGGGCGAGGGAGGCGAAAAACTGTTTTTT	CASHPRGEGGEKLFF
TRBV29-1	.	few	TRBJ2-3	TGCAGCGGGGGGGGGACAGGTCGACTGGGCACAGATACGCAGTATTTT	CSGGGTGRLGTDTQYF
TRBV6-6	.	.	TRBJ2-7	TGTGCCAGCAAACCGACGGACATCTCCTACGAGCAGTACTTC	CASKPTDISYEQYF
TRBV5-4	.	few	TRBJ2-2	TGTGCCAGCAGCACAGGACAGCCGAACACCGGGGAGCTGTTTTTT	CASSTGQPNTGELFF
TRBV7-9	.	.	TRBJ1-5	TGTGCCAGCAGTTTCCAACGAGCGGGCCCTGGTCGGAATCAGCCCCAGCATTTT	CASSFQRAGPGRNQPQHF
TRBV9	.	.	TRBJ1-1	TGTGCCAGCAGCGTAGACAGCTTGAACACTGAAGCTTTCTTT	CASSVDSLNTEAFF
TRBV5-1	.	few	TRBJ2-7	TGCGCCAGCAGCTTCCGGGACTCCACCTCCCAGCAGTACTTC	CASSFRDSTSQQYF
TRBV9	TRBD1	.	TRBJ2-7	TGTGCCAGCAGCCCTGGGACAGGGGACAGCTACGAGCAGTACTTC	CASSPGTGDSYEQYF
TRBV7-8	TRBD1	few	TRBJ2-7	TGTGCCAGCAGCACAGGGGGCTCTTCCTACGAGCAGTACTTC	CASSTGGSSYEQYF
TRBV19	TRBD1	few	TRBJ1-1	TGTGCCAGTAGACGCACAGGGGACACGGAAGCTTTCTTT	CASRRTGDTEAFF